A selection of T cell receptor beta chains follows, all from one sample in a study of identical twins. MiXCR, applied by TCRdb to the 5' RACE reads, yields one record per CDR3 protein. The sample has roughly 1.6 million distinct CDR3 sequences, about 32% seen once; the top ten hold around 0.3%. Sequencing was done on a sample of cord blood. Source of these receptors: a newborn girl in good health. Both conserved end residues are part of each CDR3. A D gene is named only where the DNA matches it firmly. A clone size is listed for some rows: how often the clone was seen (once, few, many), or a class if it is expanded.

size	V	J	D	CDR3	DNA
.	TRBV27	TRBJ2-3	TRBD2	CATSGRAVTDTQYF	TGTGCCACTAGCGGGAGGGCCGTCACAGATACGCAGTATTTT
few	TRBV28	TRBJ2-7	.	CAIGIPGRTSYEQYF	TGTGCCATCGGAATCCCGGGACGGACCTCCTACGAGCAGTACTTC
.	TRBV12-3/TRBV12-4	TRBJ2-7	.	CASSLGEPGAYEQYF	TGTGCCAGCAGTTTAGGGGAGCCGGGGGCCTACGAGCAGTACTTC
.	TRBV12-3/TRBV12-4	TRBJ2-5	TRBD2	CASSLASGRYLQGGEQYF	TGTGCCAGCAGTTTAGCTAGCGGGAGATATCTCCAAGGGGGTGAGCAGTACTTC
.	TRBV19	TRBJ2-3	.	CASSMTLVSTDTQYF	TGTGCCAGTAGTATGACGCTCGTCAGCACAGATACGCAGTATTTT
few	TRBV3-1	TRBJ2-5	TRBD1	CASSRRDRVIHEQYF	TGTGCCAGCAGCCGCCGGGACAGGGTCATTCATGAGCAGTACTTC
many	TRBV28	TRBJ2-7	.	CASSLRLTGEGQYF	TGTGCCAGCAGTTTACGGTTGACAGGAGAGGGGCAGTACTTC
.	TRBV3-1	TRBJ2-1	.	CASSQDQGWYNEQFF	TGTGCCAGCAGCCAAGATCAGGGGTGGTACAATGAGCAGTTCTTC
.	TRBV12-5	TRBJ2-7	.	CASGLVRRPSSYEQYF	TGTGCTAGTGGTTTGGTACGTCGGCCGAGCTCCTACGAGCAGTACTTC
few	TRBV28	TRBJ2-3	.	CASSDRRWPHTDTQYF	TGTGCCAGCAGTGACAGGCGCTGGCCCCACACAGATACGCAGTATTTT
many	TRBV4-2	TRBJ2-7	.	CASSQDPGQVYEQYF	TGTGCCAGCAGCCAAGATCCGGGCCAGGTCTACGAGCAGTACTTC
once	TRBV24-1	TRBJ2-3	TRBD2	CATSDMGLGAADTQYF	TGTGCCACCAGTGATATGGGACTAGGAGCCGCAGATACGCAGTATTTT
.	TRBV20-1	TRBJ2-7	TRBD1	CSARDWDSSYEQYF	TGCAGTGCTAGAGATTGGGACAGCTCCTACGAGCAGTACTTC
few	TRBV5-8	TRBJ2-6	.	CASSLAGAYSGANVLTF	TGTGCCAGCAGCTTGGCAGGGGCGTACTCTGGGGCCAACGTCCTGACTTTC
.	TRBV3-1	TRBJ2-2	TRBD2	CASSQEVAGDEELFF	TGTGCCAGCAGCCAAGAAGTGGCGGGAGACGAGGAGCTGTTTTTT
.	TRBV4-1	TRBJ2-1	TRBD2	CASSQDRTSGGSSYNEQFF	TGCGCCAGCAGCCAAGATCGGACCAGCGGGGGGAGCTCCTACAATGAGCAGTTCTTC
.	TRBV20-1	TRBJ1-5	TRBD1	CSAREVQGAGPQHF	TGCAGTGCTAGAGAAGTCCAGGGGGCTGGGCCCCAGCATTTT
.	TRBV14	TRBJ2-5	TRBD1	CASSQATGVQYF	TGTGCCAGCAGCCAGGCAACAGGGGTTCAGTACTTC
.	TRBV12-3/TRBV12-4	TRBJ1-6	.	CAGGYEGSPLHF	TGTGCAGGAGGTTACGAAGGGTCACCCCTCCACTTT